This passage covers 13 T cell receptor beta chains from one sample sequenced in a study of blood T cell repertoires in COVID-19. Libraries were prepared by immunoSEQ multiplex PCR; TCRdb keeps only in-frame clonotypes and omits some of them. The data hold more than 150,000 clones, with more than 70% observed a single time. Sequenced input: peripheral blood. These receptors all come from a middle-aged man with active or convalescent COVID-19.

J is TRBJ2-7 and V is TRBV6-2 or TRBV6-3, with D perhaps matching TRBD2 (6 bases). Trimming left V 2 bases short and J 0 bases short, with 11 bases between. Germline CDR1 MNHEY, CDR2 SVGEGT. This CDR3 region has 15 residues. The CDR3 DNA follows: TGTGCCAGCAGTTACGAGGACGGGGGCTCCTACGAGCAGTACTTC. Residues: CASSYEDGGSYEQYF.

This rearrangement joins TRBV30 to TRBJ2-1, with D possibly being TRBD1 (6 bases). The CDR3 has 13 residues. Germline V gene sequence: CDR1 GTSNPN, CDR2 SVGIG (reference sequence). Trimming removed 2 bases at V and 6 bases at J, with 11 bases between. CDR3 sequence: CAWSNGQFNEQFF. CDR3 nucleotides: TGTGCCTGGAGTAACGGACAGTTCAATGAGCAGTTCTTC.

V usage is TRBV3-1 (or the pseudogene TRBV3-2) and J usage is TRBJ1-1; a possible D gene is TRBD1 (6 bases). The CDR3 consists of 14 residues. Germline assignment: CDR1 LGHDT and CDR2 YNNKEL (reference sequence). V was trimmed by 0 bases and J by 4 bases, leaving 9 bases between them. The CDR3, as DNA: TGTGCCAGCAGCCAAGAAGGGGGTTCCACTGAAGCTTTCTTT. The encoded protein is CASSQEGGSTEAFF.

The rearrangement joins TRBV5-6 to TRBJ2-7, with 9 bases matching TRBD1. The CDR3 runs to 19 residues. With V trimmed by 1 base and J by 2 bases, 16 bases remained unmatched. The V gene's germline CDR1 is SGHDT and CDR2 YYEEEE. CDR3 region: CASSLKPRSWDRVTYEQYF. The CDR3 region has the DNA TGTGCCAGCAGCTTGAAGCCCCGCAGTTGGGACAGGGTAACCTACGAGCAGTACTTC.

The chain has TRBV5-1 and TRBJ1-5, with 8 bases fitting TRBD1. The CDR3 is made up of 14 amino acids. V shed 4 bases, J shed 5 bases, and the junction held 5 bases outside the gene matches. Germline CDR1 SGHRS, CDR2 YFSETQ. As DNA, the CDR3 is TGCGCCAGCAGCATAGGACAGGGACATCAGCCCCAGCATTTT. It translates to CASSIGQGHQPQHF.

This clone was picked up a small number of times. The genes are TRBV5-4 and TRBJ2-3; a weak D match, TRBD1 (5 bases). The CDR3 is 14 residues long. V lost 4 bases and J lost 4, with 13 bases in between. Germline V gene lookup returns CDR1 SGHNT and CDR2 YYREEE (reference sequence). CDR3 residues: CASSRDRASDTQYF. CDR3 bases: TGTGCCAGCAGCCGTGACAGAGCTTCAGATACGCAGTATTTT.

The CDR3 sequence is CASSEGSSPYQETQYF. DNA of the CDR3: TGTGCCAGCAGTGAAGGGTCTAGCCCGTACCAAGAGACCCAGTACTTC. V is TRBV2 and J is TRBJ2-5; maybe TRBD2 (5 bases). The germline V gene encodes CDR1 SNHLY and CDR2 FYNNEI. The V and J ends lost 1 base and 0 bases respectively, with 12 bases between them. The CDR3 has 16 amino acids. Together with reference TRBV2 and TRBJ2-5, the CDR3 gives the full variable domain: EPEVTQTPSHQVTQMGQEVILRCVPISNHLYFYWYRQILGQKVEFLVSFYNNEISEKSEIFDDQFSVERPDGSNFTLKIRSTKLEDSAMYFCASSEGSSPYQETQYFGPGTRLLVL.

This chain links TRBV6-5 with TRBJ2-1; TRBD2 agrees at 13 bases. The CDR3 runs to 14 residues. V was clipped by 10 bases and J by 6 bases; unmatched bases: 6. Germline CDR1 MNHEY, CDR2 SVGAGI. Here the CDR3 reads CATQLAGGRNEQFF. CDR3 nucleotides: TGTGCCACACAACTAGCGGGGGGGCGCAATGAGCAGTTCTTC.

This chain uses TRBV7-9 with TRBJ2-2; 8 bases are shared with TRBD1. The J segment lost 2 bases and the V segment lost 0 bases, leaving 5 bases of the junction unmatched. Per germline, CDR1 SEHNR and CDR2 FQNEAQ (reference sequence). This CDR3 contains 17 residues. The DNA of the CDR3 is TGTGCCAGCAGCTTAGCTGGACAGGGCATCAACACCGGGGAGCTGTTTTTT. This gives the protein CASSLAGQGINTGELFF.

This chain connects TRBV6-5 to TRBJ1-6; 10 bases match TRBD1. V gave up 6 bases and J gave up 10 bases; unmatched junction bases: 9. Germline assignment: CDR1 MNHEY and CDR2 SVGAGI. CDR3 length: 15 amino acids. Here the CDR3 reads CASSRPGQGKSPLHF. The CDR3 DNA follows: TGTGCCAGCAGCCGCCCGGGACAGGGGAAATCACCCCTCCACTTT.

This chain uses TRBV4-3 with TRBJ1-5, with 9 bases aligning to TRBD1. CDR3 length: 17 residues. Trimming took 3 bases from V and 3 from J; bases not matched to a gene: 9. Germline V gene lookup returns CDR1 LGHNA and CDR2 YSLEER. The CDR3 sequence: CASSQDRGGVDNQPQHF. The DNA of the CDR3 is TGCGCCAGCAGCCAGGACAGGGGTGGGGTTGACAATCAGCCCCAGCATTTT.

V and J are TRBV7-9 and TRBJ2-3; possibly TRBD2 for D (5 bases). The V and J ends lost 2 bases and 5 bases respectively, with 20 bases between them. The CDR3 totals 17 residues. CDR1 and CDR2 from the germline V gene are SEHNR and FQNEAQ (reference sequence). The CDR3 loop reads CASSLLSVRKQGDTQYF. The CDR3 region has the DNA TGTGCCAGCAGCTTACTTAGCGTCAGGAAACAAGGAGATACGCAGTATTTT.

The chain has TRBV5-1 and TRBJ2-2, with D perhaps TRBD2 (6 bases). Germline CDR1 SGHRS, CDR2 YFSETQ. V was pared by 4 bases and J by 7 bases, with 17 bases between. The CDR3 consists of 15 residues. CDR3 protein: CASSAQPGEVGELFF. DNA for the CDR3: TGCGCCAGCAGCGCCCAGCCCGGGGAGGTCGGGGAGCTGTTTTTT.